These 5 T cell receptor beta chains originate from one sample sequenced in a study of blood T cell repertoires in COVID-19 (TCRdb year 2020). Library preparation used the immunoSEQ multiplex PCR assay. TCRdb re-hosts the immuneACCESS table, in-frame sequences only. Its copies lack some clones; in the studies checked, an unresolved V gene accounts for under half of them, and the cause for the rest is not known. Counted in this sample were about 210,000 clones; around 92% of them appeared once. Of the sample, more than 0.95% is held by the ten largest clones. The specimen sequenced was peripheral blood. Receptor source: a man aged 25-40 years with acute or convalescent COVID-19.

V gene TRBV7-9 combines with J gene TRBJ2-3, with 13 bases lining up with TRBD2. This CDR3 spans 16 amino acids. V lost 5 bases to trimming and J lost 7 bases; unmatched junction nucleotides: 9. CDR1 is SEHNR and CDR2 is FQNEAQ in the germline V gene (reference sequence). The CDR3 here is CASSHRTSGSENTQYF. The CDR3 DNA is TGTGCCAGCAGCCACCGGACTAGCGGGAGTGAAAATACGCAGTATTTT.

The chain has TRBV5-4 and TRBJ2-2; TRBD1 matches 7 bases. CDR3 length: 16 residues. The V and J ends lost 4 bases and 2 bases, in that order; junction bases with no gene match: 8. Per germline, CDR1 SGHNT and CDR2 YYREEE (reference sequence). In DNA, the CDR3 is TGTGCCAGCAGCCTAGAACAGGGGAGAAACACCGGGGAGCTGTTTTTT. As protein: CASSLEQGRNTGELFF.

As to this clone: Within the sample, other DNA sequences also encode this same CDR3. The rearrangement uses TRBV18 and TRBJ1-1; the D gene is possibly TRBD1 (6 bases). With 3 bases removed from V and 2 bases from J, the gap between germline ends came to 10 bases. The CDR3 has 14 amino acids. CDR1 and CDR2 from the germline V gene are KGHSH and LQKENI. The CDR3 loop reads CASSPGQTNTEAFF. In DNA, the CDR3 is TGTGCCAGCTCACCCGGACAGACTAACACTGAAGCTTTCTTT.

The V call is TRBV11-2, the J call TRBJ2-7; TRBD2 might be the D (6 bases). V lost 4 bases to trimming and J lost 5 bases, with 12 bases between them. Per the germline V gene, CDR1 is SGHAT and CDR2 is FQNNGV. This CDR3 spans 13 amino acids. The CDR3: CASSSGLANEQYF. CDR3 bases: TGTGCCAGCAGCTCGGGACTCGCGAACGAGCAGTACTTC.

This clone is a singleton in its sample. The chain couples TRBV5-1 to TRBJ2-3, with a weak D call TRBD1 (6 bases). Trimming left V 0 bases short and J 4 bases short, with 9 bases between. This CDR3 spans 14 amino acids. Per germline, CDR1 SGHRS and CDR2 YFSETQ. CDR3 sequence: CASSLGQGSDTQYF. CDR3 sequence (DNA): TGCGCCAGCAGCTTGGGGCAGGGGTCAGATACGCAGTATTTT.